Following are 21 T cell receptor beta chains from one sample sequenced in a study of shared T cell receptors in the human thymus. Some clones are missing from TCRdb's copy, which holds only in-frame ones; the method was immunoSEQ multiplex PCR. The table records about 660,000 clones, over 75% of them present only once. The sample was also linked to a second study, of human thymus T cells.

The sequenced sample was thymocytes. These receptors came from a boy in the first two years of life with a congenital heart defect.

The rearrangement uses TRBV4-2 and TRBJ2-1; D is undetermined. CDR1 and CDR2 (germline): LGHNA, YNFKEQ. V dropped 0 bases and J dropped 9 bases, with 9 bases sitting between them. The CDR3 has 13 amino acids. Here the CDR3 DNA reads TGTGCCAGCAGCCAAGATGCGCCGAGTGAGCAGTTCTTC. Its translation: CASSQDAPSEQFF.

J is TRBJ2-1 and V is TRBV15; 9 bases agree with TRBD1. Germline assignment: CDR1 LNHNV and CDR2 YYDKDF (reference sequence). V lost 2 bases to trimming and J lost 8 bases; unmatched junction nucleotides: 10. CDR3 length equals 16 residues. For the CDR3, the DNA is TGTGCCACCAGCAGAACCGGGACAGGGCGAGTCCATGAGCAGTTCTTC. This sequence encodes CATSRTGTGRVHEQFF.

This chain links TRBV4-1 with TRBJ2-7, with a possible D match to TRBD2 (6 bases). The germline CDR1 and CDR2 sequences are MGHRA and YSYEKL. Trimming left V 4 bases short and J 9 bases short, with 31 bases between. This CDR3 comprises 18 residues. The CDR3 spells CASSPHGSRGRSIRGQYF. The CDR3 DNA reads TGCGCCAGCAGCCCCCATGGATCCAGAGGGAGGAGTATACGCGGGCAGTACTTC.

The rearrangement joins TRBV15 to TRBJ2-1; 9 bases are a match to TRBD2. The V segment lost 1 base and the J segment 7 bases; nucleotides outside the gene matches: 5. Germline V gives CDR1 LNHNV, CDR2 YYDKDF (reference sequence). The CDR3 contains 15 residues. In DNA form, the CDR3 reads TGTGCCACCAGCAGAGGGGTTCTAGCGGGAAATGAGCAGTTCTTC. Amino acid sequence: CATSRGVLAGNEQFF. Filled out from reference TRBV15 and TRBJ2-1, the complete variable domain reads DAMVIQNPRYQVTQFGKPVTLSCSQTLNHNVMYWYQQKSSQAPKLLFHYYDKDFNNEADTPDNFQSRRPNTSFCFLDIRSPGLGDTAMYLCATSRGVLAGNEQFFGPGTRLTVL.

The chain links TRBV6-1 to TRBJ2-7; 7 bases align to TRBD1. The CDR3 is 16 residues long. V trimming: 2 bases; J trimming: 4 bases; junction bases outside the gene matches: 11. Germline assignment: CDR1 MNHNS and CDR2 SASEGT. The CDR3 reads CASSERLWDRPYEQYF. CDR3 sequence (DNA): TGTGCCAGCAGTGAAAGGCTTTGGGACAGACCATACGAGCAGTACTTC.

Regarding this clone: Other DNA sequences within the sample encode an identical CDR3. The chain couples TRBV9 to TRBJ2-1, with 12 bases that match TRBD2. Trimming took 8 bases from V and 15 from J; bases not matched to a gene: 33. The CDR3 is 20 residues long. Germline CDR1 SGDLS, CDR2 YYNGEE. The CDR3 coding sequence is TGTGCCAGTAGCCCATGGACAGGGGACCCGGGACTAGCGGGCCCCCTCCATCCGTTCTTC. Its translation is CASSPWTGDPGLAGPLHPFF.

CDR3 residues: CARAGLAGETQYF. The CDR3 DNA follows: TGTGCCAGGGCGGGACTCGCCGGGGAGACCCAGTACTTC. The chain has TRBV2 and TRBJ2-5, with a tentative D call TRBD2 (6 bases). This CDR3 contains 13 residues. V dropped 9 bases and J dropped 5 bases, with 16 bases sitting between them. In germline, CDR1 is SNHLY, CDR2 FYNNEI.

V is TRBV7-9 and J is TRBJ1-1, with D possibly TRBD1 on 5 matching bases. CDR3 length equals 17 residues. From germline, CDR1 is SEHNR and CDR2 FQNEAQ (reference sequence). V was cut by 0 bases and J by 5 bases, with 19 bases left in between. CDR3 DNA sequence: TGTGCCAGCAGCTTAGCCCAGGGACTCCCGAGGAGGACTGAAGCTTTCTTT. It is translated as CASSLAQGLPRRTEAFF.

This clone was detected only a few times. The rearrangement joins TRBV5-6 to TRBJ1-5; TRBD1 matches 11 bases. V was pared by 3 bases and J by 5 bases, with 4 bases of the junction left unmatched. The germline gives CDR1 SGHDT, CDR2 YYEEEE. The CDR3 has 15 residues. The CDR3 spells CASSWGDRGDQPQHF. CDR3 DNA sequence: TGTGCCAGCAGCTGGGGGGACAGGGGGGATCAGCCCCAGCATTTT.

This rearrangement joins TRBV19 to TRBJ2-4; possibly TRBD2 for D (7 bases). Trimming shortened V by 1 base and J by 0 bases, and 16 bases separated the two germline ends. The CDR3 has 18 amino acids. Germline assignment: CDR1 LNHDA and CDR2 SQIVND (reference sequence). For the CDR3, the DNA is TGTGCCAGTAGTATAGGTTTACGGGGGGCCCTAGCCAAAAACATTCAGTACTTC. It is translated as CASSIGLRGALAKNIQYF.

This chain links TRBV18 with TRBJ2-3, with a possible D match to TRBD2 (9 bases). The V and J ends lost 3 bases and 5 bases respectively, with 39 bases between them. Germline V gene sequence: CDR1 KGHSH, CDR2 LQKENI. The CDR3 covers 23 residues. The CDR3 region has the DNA TGTGCCAGCTCACCGGGGGCAGGGGGCAAGTTAGCGGGAGTAACGAACGGGGAAGATACGCAGTATTTT. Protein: CASSPGAGGKLAGVTNGEDTQYF.

CDR3 coding DNA: TGCGCCAGCGGGGAGGGAAATGAGCAGTACTTC. This translates into CASGEGNEQYF. This chain links TRBV5-1 with TRBJ2-7; 7 bases align to TRBD2. The V gene end was trimmed by 7 bases and the J gene end by 7 bases; junction bases not matched to a gene: 5. Looked up from germline, CDR1 is SGHRS and CDR2 is YFSETQ. The CDR3 spans 11 residues.

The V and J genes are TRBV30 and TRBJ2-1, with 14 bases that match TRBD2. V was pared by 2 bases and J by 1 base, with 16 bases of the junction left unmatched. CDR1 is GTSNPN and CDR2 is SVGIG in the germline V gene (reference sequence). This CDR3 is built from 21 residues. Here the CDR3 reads CAWSLGPAGLAGERSYNEQFF. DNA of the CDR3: TGTGCCTGGAGTTTGGGACCTGCGGGACTAGCGGGAGAACGGTCCTACAATGAGCAGTTCTTC.

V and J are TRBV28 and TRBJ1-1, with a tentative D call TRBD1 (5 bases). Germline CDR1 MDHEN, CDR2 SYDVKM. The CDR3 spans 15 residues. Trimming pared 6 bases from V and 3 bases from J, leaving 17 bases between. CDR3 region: CASSLDPGGDTEAFF. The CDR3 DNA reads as TGTGCCAGCAGCCTGGACCCCGGGGGGGACACTGAAGCTTTCTTT.

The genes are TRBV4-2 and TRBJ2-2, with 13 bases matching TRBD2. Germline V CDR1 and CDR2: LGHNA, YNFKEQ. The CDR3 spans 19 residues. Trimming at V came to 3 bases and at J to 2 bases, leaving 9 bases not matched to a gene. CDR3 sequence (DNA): TGTGCCAGCAGCCATCCCGGACTAGCGGGAGTGCCCAACACCGGGGAGCTGTTTTTT. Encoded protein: CASSHPGLAGVPNTGELFF.

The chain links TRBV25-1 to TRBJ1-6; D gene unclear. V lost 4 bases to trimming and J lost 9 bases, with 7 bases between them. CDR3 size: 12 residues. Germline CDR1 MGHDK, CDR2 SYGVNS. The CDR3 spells CASSALGSPLHF. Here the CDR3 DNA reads TGTGCCAGCAGTGCCCTCGGTTCACCCCTCCACTTT.

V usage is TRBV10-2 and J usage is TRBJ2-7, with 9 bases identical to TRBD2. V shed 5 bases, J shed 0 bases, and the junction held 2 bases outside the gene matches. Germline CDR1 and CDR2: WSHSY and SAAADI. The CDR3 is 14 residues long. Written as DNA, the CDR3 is TGCGCCAGCAGTCTTAGCGGGAGCTCCTACGAGCAGTACTTC. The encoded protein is CASSLSGSSYEQYF.

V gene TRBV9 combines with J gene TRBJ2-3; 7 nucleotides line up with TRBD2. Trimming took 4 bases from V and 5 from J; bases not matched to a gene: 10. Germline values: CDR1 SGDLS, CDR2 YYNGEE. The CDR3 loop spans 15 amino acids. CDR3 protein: CASSPWGRARDTQYF. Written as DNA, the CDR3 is TGTGCCAGCAGCCCGTGGGGGAGGGCCAGAGATACGCAGTATTTT. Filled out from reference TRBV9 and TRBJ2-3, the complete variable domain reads DSGVTQTPKHLITATGQRVTLRCSPRSGDLSVYWYQQSLDQGLQFLIQYYNGEERAKGNILERFSAQQFPDLHSELNLSSLELGDSALYFCASSPWGRARDTQYFGPGTRLTVL.

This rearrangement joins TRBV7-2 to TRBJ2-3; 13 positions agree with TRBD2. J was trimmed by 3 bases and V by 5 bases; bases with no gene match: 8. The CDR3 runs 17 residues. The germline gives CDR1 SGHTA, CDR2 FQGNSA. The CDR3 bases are TGTGCCAGCAGCGGCGGGACTAGCGGGAAGGAGACAGATACGCAGTATTTT. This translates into CASSGGTSGKETDTQYF.

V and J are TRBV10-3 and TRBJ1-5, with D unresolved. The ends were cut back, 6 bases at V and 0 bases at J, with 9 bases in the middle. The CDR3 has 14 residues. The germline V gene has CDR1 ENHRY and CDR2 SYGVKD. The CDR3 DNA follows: TGTGCCATCAGGCAGGAAGATAGCAATCAGCCCCAGCATTTT. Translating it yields CAIRQEDSNQPQHF.

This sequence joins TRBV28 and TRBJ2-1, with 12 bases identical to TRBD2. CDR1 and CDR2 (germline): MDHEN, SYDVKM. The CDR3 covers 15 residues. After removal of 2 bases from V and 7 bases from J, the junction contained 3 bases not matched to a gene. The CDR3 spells CASSLGLAGRNEQFF. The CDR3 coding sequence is TGTGCCAGCAGTTTAGGACTAGCGGGACGTAATGAGCAGTTCTTC.